This T cell receptor beta chain appears in the sequencing data of a study of regulatory T cells in long-lasting Graves disease. General study findings and limits: Newly diagnosed patients had higher TCR diversity than persistent Graves' patients did.

Regarding time point: newly diagnosed GD, antithyroid drugs for less than 3 months. Extracted PBMC RNA gave rise to the TCR library. Germline-derived CDR1 and CDR2 are MNHEY and SVGAGI. The V and J ends lost 0 bases and 4 bases, in that order; junction bases with no gene match: 8. The length of the CDR3 is 16 residues. Sequencing libraries for TCR beta were prepared with iRepertoire HTBI primers and Arm-PCR of CDR3 regions. TCRdb called the multiplex PCR reads again in MiXCR, with one record for every CDR3 protein. This repertoire shows roughly 530,000 distinct CDR3 sequences, about 15% found once; its top ten account for approximately 25%. This clonotype was counted at least ten times. Its antigen remains unknown. The same sample was also studied in work on T cells in Graves' hyperthyroidism and ophthalmopathy.

The chain employs TRBV6-5 and TRBJ2-5, with 7 positions matching TRBD2. This specimen consisted of peripheral blood mononuclear cells (PBMCs), obtained at new diagnosis, from a patient treated with antithyroid drugs. This TCR came from a woman aged 35-65 years with Graves disease. CDR3 nucleotides: TGTGCCAGCAGTTACTCGAGGACCGGCGGGGGAGAGACCCAGTACTTC. Its translation is CASSYSRTGGGETQYF.